The 22 T cell receptor beta chains below all came from one sample that was sequenced in a study of early T cells in non-severe SARS-CoV-2 infection. TCRdb passed the 5' RACE reads through MiXCR, listing each CDR3 protein once. Of some 35,000 distinct CDR3 sequences listed, approximately 4.1% were seen once; the top ten hold about 9.1%. Sequenced sample: whole blood. These receptors were obtained from an adult who was a healthcare worker with PCR-confirmed SARS-CoV-2 infection or an uninfected control (not recorded which).

This clonotype has a count of ten or more. The V and J genes are TRBV10-3 and TRBJ2-5; 13 nucleotides agree with TRBD2. The CDR3 spans 17 residues. Germline V gene lookup returns CDR1 ENHRY and CDR2 SYGVKD. Losses at the gene ends were 6 bases for V and 7 bases for J; bases not matched to a gene: 14. Here the CDR3 DNA reads TGTGCCATCAGCGAGCCAGGGACTAGCGGGAAGGCGGGGACCCAGTACTTC. Translation gives CAISEPGTSGKAGTQYF.

This clonotype has a count of ten or more. V gene TRBV12-3 or TRBV12-4 combines with J gene TRBJ1-6; no firm D call. The CDR3 runs to 14 residues. Trimming removed 6 bases from V and 7 bases from J, with 13 bases in between. The DNA of the CDR3 is TGTGCCAGCAGAATTCTCCAGGAGAATTCACCCCTCCACTTT. The encoded protein is CASRILQENSPLHF.

Turning to this clonotype: A much larger clone sits a single nucleotide away, making a read error possible. The chain couples TRBV29-1 to TRBJ1-1, with 8 bases that match TRBD1. Germline V gene sequence: CDR1 SQVTM, CDR2 ANQGSEA. The CDR3 totals 15 residues. The J segment lost 3 bases and the V segment lost 1 base, leaving 7 bases of the junction unmatched. The DNA of the CDR3 is TGCAGCGTTGAAGGGACAGGGAGACGGCACACTGAAGCTTTCTTT. Translated: CSVEGTGRRHTEAFF.

This clonotype was detected ten times or more. The V gene is TRBV29-1, the J gene TRBJ2-7, with 11 nucleotides matching TRBD2. The CDR3 length is 15 residues. The V gene's germline CDR1 is SQVTM and CDR2 ANQGSEA. Trimming at V came to 2 bases and at J to 7 bases, leaving 10 bases not matched to a gene. CDR3 DNA sequence: TGCAGCGTTGAAATCATCCTAGCGGGAGGAAGGGAGCAGTACTTC. It encodes CSVEIILAGGREQYF.

Ten or more counts support this clonotype. The V gene is TRBV30, the J gene TRBJ2-1; 14 nucleotides match TRBD2. J lost 8 bases, V lost 0 bases, and 9 bases had no gene match. Germline-derived CDR1 and CDR2 are GTSNPN and SVGIG (reference sequence). The CDR3 has 17 amino acids. CDR3 in amino acids: CAWSVRTSGRWVYEQFF. In DNA form, the CDR3 reads TGTGCCTGGAGTGTACGGACTAGCGGGAGGTGGGTGTATGAGCAGTTCTTC. Variable domain in full (rest from reference TRBV30 and TRBJ2-1): SQTIHQWPATLVQPVGSPLSLECTVEGTSNPNLYWYRQAAGRGLQLLFYSVGIGQISSEVPQNLSASRPQDRQFILSSKKLLLSDSGFYLCAWSVRTSGRWVYEQFFGPGTRLTVL.

This clonotype was seen ten or more times. The chain has TRBV28 and TRBJ2-2; weak D call: TRBD2 (7 bases). Germline values: CDR1 MDHEN, CDR2 SYDVKM. The CDR3 extends over 18 amino acids. V lost 2 bases to trimming and J lost 3 bases, with 19 bases between them. CDR3 sequence reads: CASSLIRGALKYTGELFF. The CDR3 DNA reads TGTGCCAGCAGTTTAATCCGGGGGGCGCTGAAATACACCGGGGAGCTGTTTTTT.

This clonotype was recorded many times. This chain uses TRBV29-1 with TRBJ1-1; D gene unclear. The CDR3 totals 11 residues. Germline V gene sequence: CDR1 SQVTM, CDR2 ANQGSEA. Trimming took 4 bases from V and 6 from J, leaving 9 bases between them. The CDR3 bases are TGCAGCGTTGGGTCGGGCGCTGAAGCTTTCTTT. It is translated as CSVGSGAEAFF.

The gene calls are TRBV12-3 or TRBV12-4 and TRBJ2-7; D ambiguous. V was shortened by 6 bases and J by 3 bases, with 9 bases between the two germline ends. The CDR3 totals 12 residues. The CDR3 DNA follows: TGTGCCAGCAGAAAGAACCACTACGAGCAGTACTTC. Amino acid sequence: CASRKNHYEQYF.

This clonotype appeared many times. V gene TRBV20-1 combines with J gene TRBJ2-5; no clear D. The CDR3 is 13 residues long. With 1 base removed from V and 1 base from J, the gap between germline ends came to 7 bases. Germline CDR1 reads DFQATT; CDR2 reads SNEGSKA (reference sequence). CDR3 in amino acids: CSARAPPQETQYF. The CDR3 bases are TGCAGTGCTAGAGCTCCCCCCCAAGAGACCCAGTACTTC.

This clonotype has a count of ten or more. A junction end diverges from the germline sequence, so it may reflect a read error. The V call is TRBV4-3, the J call TRBJ2-1, with TRBD2 identical over 13 bases. The germline V gene encodes CDR1 LGHNA and CDR2 YSLEER. This CDR3 region has 18 residues. The DNA for the CDR3 is TGCGCCAGCAGTCAAGAACTAGCGGGAGGGCCGACCTACAATGAGCAGTTCTTC. Protein: CASSQELAGGPTYNEQFF.

V is TRBV4-1 and J is TRBJ2-5; TRBD2 might be the D (6 bases). The CDR3 spans 15 residues. Germline lookup yields CDR1 MGHRA and CDR2 YSYEKL. Trimming pared 0 bases from V and 4 bases from J, leaving 12 bases between. The CDR3 coding sequence is TGCGCCAGCAGCCAAGATCCGTCAGCGGGAGAGACCCAGTACTTC. Translation: CASSQDPSAGETQYF.

This clonotype has more than one count but fewer than ten. This chain connects TRBV18 to TRBJ2-7; 14 bases are shared with TRBD2. The CDR3 extends over 16 amino acids. CDR1 and CDR2 (germline): KGHSH, LQKENI. V trimming: 3 bases; J trimming: 4 bases; junction bases outside the gene matches: 5. The CDR3 DNA reads as TGTGCCAGCTCACCTCGGACTAGCGGGAGGCCTTACGAGCAGTACGTC. Its protein is CASSPRTSGRPYEQYV.

This clonotype was counted many times. This CDR3 is CASSTDGLGDQPQHF. The CDR3 bases are TGTGCCAGCAGCACGGACGGCCTTGGTGATCAGCCCCAGCATTTT. The gene calls are TRBV7-9 and TRBJ1-5; D is undetermined. The CDR3 totals 15 residues. Trimming pared 5 bases from V and 5 bases from J, leaving 16 bases between. Germline V CDR1 and CDR2: SEHNR, FQNEAQ (reference sequence). The variable domain in full, completed from reference TRBV7-9 and TRBJ1-5, reads DTGVSQNPRHKITKRGQNVTFRCDPISEHNRLYWYRQTLGQGPEFLTYFQNEAQLEKSRLLSDRFSAERPKGSFSTLEIQRTEQGDSAMYLCASSTDGLGDQPQHFGDGTRLSIL.

This clonotype showed up just a few times. The V call is TRBV6-5, the J call TRBJ1-6; no clear D gene. There are 14 residues in the CDR3. Germline CDR1 MNHEY, CDR2 SVGAGI. Trimming left V 6 bases short and J 8 bases short, with 14 bases between. Here the CDR3 reads CASSPARWDSPLHF. The CDR3, as DNA: TGTGCCAGCAGCCCCGCGCGGTGGGATTCACCCCTCCACTTT.

This clonotype was counted at least ten times. V is TRBV4-2 and J is TRBJ1-1, with D perhaps matching TRBD1 (5 bases). The CDR3 has 13 amino acids. Germline V gives CDR1 LGHNA, CDR2 YNFKEQ. The V gene lost 6 bases and the J gene lost 8 bases, with 16 bases spanning the gap. This chain's CDR3 is CASRGTTKGEAFF. As DNA, the CDR3 is TGTGCCAGCAGAGGGACCACCAAAGGGGAAGCTTTCTTT.

This clonotype was seen repeatedly, ten times or more. This chain uses TRBV21-1 with TRBJ1-1; TRBD1, the table's D call, was not compared with the DNA. TRBV21-1 is flagged as a pseudogene. The CDR3 contains 17 residues. The CDR3, as DNA: TGTGCCAGCAGCAAACGTCAGGGTACCTACTGGGGCACTGAAGCTTTCTTT. Translating gives CASSKRQGTYWGTEAFF.

This clonotype came up a few times. The chain joins TRBV18 to TRBJ2-3, with TRBD2 as a possible D gene (6 bases). CDR1 and CDR2 from the germline V gene are KGHSH and LQKENI. Trimming removed 8 bases from V and 4 bases from J, with 13 bases in between. The length of the CDR3 is 13 residues. The CDR3: CASHRGYPDTQYF. DNA of the CDR3: TGTGCCAGCCACCGGGGGTACCCAGATACGCAGTATTTT.

There are many counts of this clonotype. J is TRBJ2-7 and V is TRBV20-1; 10 nucleotides line up with TRBD2. J lost 5 bases, V lost 0 bases, and 7 bases had no gene match. Germline CDR1 and CDR2: DFQATT and SNEGSKA (reference sequence). CDR3 length: 15 amino acids. The CDR3 sequence is CSARDGAGGPHEQYF. In DNA form, the CDR3 reads TGCAGTGCTAGAGATGGAGCGGGAGGGCCCCACGAGCAGTACTTC.

This clonotype has at least ten counts. V and J are TRBV7-6 and TRBJ2-2; TRBD1 matches 7 bases. With 3 bases clipped from V and 4 bases from J, the junction kept 5 bases outside the gene matches. This CDR3 comprises 15 residues. Germline V gene data show CDR1 as SGHVS and CDR2 as FNYEAQ. The CDR3 loop is CASSLGDRPTGELFF. The CDR3 DNA is TGTGCCAGCAGCTTGGGGGACAGACCCACCGGGGAGCTGTTTTTT.

This clonotype was recorded many times. This chain links TRBV20-1 with TRBJ2-1; 9 bases map to TRBD2. The ends lost 3 bases at V and 7 bases at J; junction bases unmatched: 7. The CDR3 runs 14 residues. CDR1 and CDR2 (germline): DFQATT, SNEGSKA (reference sequence). In DNA form, the CDR3 reads TGCAGTGCTAGTCTGAGCGGGAGGCAGAATGAGCAGTTCTTC. Translated: CSASLSGRQNEQFF.

This clonotype has ten or more counts. The genes are TRBV7-9 and TRBJ2-1; no reliable D call. The CDR3 has 14 residues. Trimming cost V 5 bases and J 9 bases, with 17 bases left between them. CDR1 and CDR2 (germline): SEHNR, FQNEAQ (reference sequence). Here the CDR3 DNA reads TGTGCCAGCAGCCCCCCGAGAAATATTCCTGAGCAGTTCTTC. Its translation is CASSPPRNIPEQFF.

This clonotype has at least ten counts. The chain joins TRBV19 to TRBJ2-1; TRBD1 matches at 8 bases. The ends lost 4 bases at V and 0 bases at J; junction bases unmatched: 2. The germline V gene encodes CDR1 LNHDA and CDR2 SQIVND (reference sequence). The CDR3 consists of 15 residues. CDR3 bases: TGTGCCAGTAGTAGACAGGGGTTCTCCTACAATGAGCAGTTCTTC. Protein product: CASSRQGFSYNEQFF.